The subject of this entry is one T cell receptor beta chain. The antigen is not known. Other nucleotide sequences in the sample specify the same CDR3. These data belong to a study of cytomegalovirus exposure and HLA in healthy donors. Study information: Caucasian-associated ancestry cluster membership applied to under 85% of several hundred genotyped donors.

The study ran its PCR with 60 Vbeta and 13 Jbeta primers. Clones were read by immunoSEQ multiplex PCR, and TCRdb kept only the in-frame ones, dropping some. The sample data list roughly 220,000 clones. Healthy bone marrow donors supplied every sample. The V gene end was trimmed by 4 bases and the J gene end by 4 bases; junction bases not matched to a gene: 12. This CDR3 contains 16 residues. Germline CDR1 is MNHNS and CDR2 is SASEGT. Study outcomes and limitations: TCR beta V segments were, for the most part, productive about 87% or about 30% of the time in an earlier analysis.

The source is a girl aged 2-9 years in good health and CMV-seropositive. The sequencing sample was made of PBMCs. This sequence joins TRBV6-1 and TRBJ2-7; 8 bases map to TRBD2. The CDR3 DNA is TGTGCCAGCAGTGCTCCCAGCGGGAGAGGCGGGTACGAGCAGTACTTC. Its translation is CASSAPSGRGGYEQYF.